Shown below are 18 T cell receptor beta chains from a single sample sequenced in a study of CD8+CD57+ T cells in acquired aplastic anemia. Patients chosen for sequencing had shown CD8+CD57+ cell expansion by flow cytometry. Genomic DNA constituted the template upon which TCR beta VDJ and CDR3 profiling was performed. TCRdb recomputed calls from the reads with MiXCR, one row per CDR3 protein. The sample includes around 210,000 distinct CDR3 sequences, about 60% of them seen just once. The sequencing input was sorted CD4+, CD8+, or CD8+CD57+ T cells (not recorded which) from PBMCs. All receptors derive from a human donor with aplastic anemia.

V is TRBV25-1 and J is TRBJ1-2, with D unclear. Trimming took 3 bases from V and 2 from J, leaving 7 bases between them. Germline V gene lookup returns CDR1 MGHDK and CDR2 SYGVNS. The CDR3 totals 13 residues. CDR3 in DNA: TGTGCCAGCAGTGAGGCCAGGAACTATGGCTACACCTTC. It translates to CASSEARNYGYTF.

The gene calls are TRBV2 and TRBJ1-2, with D perhaps matching TRBD1 (5 bases). Germline V CDR1 and CDR2: SNHLY, FYNNEI. The V gene lost 10 bases and the J gene lost 8 bases, with 17 bases spanning the gap. CDR3 length: 12 residues. The CDR3 nucleotides are TGTGCCATACAGGACTCGAAGATGGGCTACACCTTC. Translating gives CAIQDSKMGYTF.

The genes are TRBV7-9 and TRBJ1-5; D is undetermined. V dropped 0 bases and J dropped 5 bases, with 5 bases sitting between them. The germline CDR1 and CDR2 sequences are SEHNR and FQNEAQ (reference sequence). CDR3 length: 13 residues. The DNA of the CDR3 is TGTGCCAGCAGCTTAGCCGGGGATCAGCCCCAGCATTTT. This encodes CASSLAGDQPQHF.

The CDR3 is CATSSFAGTNTEAFF. In DNA form, the CDR3 reads TGTGCCACCAGCAGTTTTGCAGGGACCAACACTGAAGCTTTCTTT. This chain links TRBV15 with TRBJ1-1; perhaps TRBD1 as D (5 bases). CDR3 length: 15 amino acids. Germline assignment: CDR1 LNHNV and CDR2 YYDKDF (reference sequence). V shed 3 bases and J shed 2 bases, with 13 bases lying between them.

This clonotype was seen only once. The chain joins TRBV6-5 to TRBJ1-1; D possibly corresponds to TRBD1 (6 bases). The CDR3 has 14 residues. V gave up 4 bases and J gave up 7 bases, with 16 bases separating them. CDR1 MNHEY and CDR2 SVGAGI come from the germline V gene. CDR3 DNA sequence: TGTGCCAGCAGTTTCACAGGGCCTGGTTATGAAGCTTTCTTT. Translation gives CASSFTGPGYEAFF.

V usage is TRBV25-1 and J usage is TRBJ2-3; D is possibly TRBD1 or TRBD2 (5 bases each). Germline CDR1 reads MGHDK; CDR2 reads SYGVNS. Deletions cut 7 bases from V and 4 bases from J, with 18 bases between. The CDR3 is 15 residues long. The DNA of the CDR3 is TGTGCCAGCACCTCGGTCGGGACCATCTCAGATACGCAGTATTTT. Protein product: CASTSVGTISDTQYF.

The rearrangement uses TRBV28 and TRBJ1-2, with TRBD1 identical over 8 bases. Per germline, CDR1 MDHEN and CDR2 SYDVKM. Unmatched junction bases numbered 12, after V lost 5 bases and J lost 4 bases. The CDR3 length is 16 residues. The CDR3 here is CASSPRADRAAYGYTF. The CDR3 nucleotides are TGTGCCAGCAGTCCTAGGGCGGACAGGGCGGCCTATGGCTACACCTTC.

The chain joins TRBV7-4 to TRBJ1-3; 9 bases fit TRBD1. The CDR3 has 16 amino acids. Germline assignment: CDR1 SGHVT and CDR2 SQSDAQ. Trimming took 0 bases from V and 4 from J; bases not matched to a gene: 4. CDR3 coding DNA: TGTGCCAGCAGCTTAGCACGACAGGGGGACGGAAACACCATATATTTT. Translation gives CASSLARQGDGNTIYF.

CDR3 sequence: CATSDLETGDFEQFF. DNA for the CDR3: TGTGCCACCAGTGATTTGGAGACAGGGGATTTTGAGCAGTTCTTC. This chain joins TRBV24-1 and TRBJ2-1, with 8 bases that match TRBD1. CDR1 is KGHDR, CDR2 SFDVKD, per germline. CDR3 length: 15 residues. V dropped 0 bases and J dropped 9; count of bases not matched to a gene: 6.

On this clonotype: Given a much more abundant clone one base away, this may be a read error. The chain is built from TRBV15 and TRBJ1-1, with 7 bases matching TRBD1. With 2 bases clipped from V and 1 base from J, the junction kept 10 bases outside the gene matches. This CDR3 spans 17 amino acids. CDR1 is LNHNV, CDR2 YYDKDF, per germline (reference sequence). The CDR3 loop reads CATSRPFPGQRNTEAFF. The CDR3 DNA reads as TGTGCCACCAGCAGACCATTTCCGGGACAGCGGAACACTGAAGCTTTCTTT.

The table lists this clonotype with a few counts. This chain connects TRBV6-4 to TRBJ1-2; D is uncertain. Per germline, CDR1 MRHNA and CDR2 SNTAGT. The V end lost 2 bases, the J end lost 6 bases, and 16 bases lay between the germline ends. This CDR3 contains 15 residues. Written as DNA, the CDR3 is TGTGCCAGCAGTGACGGGGATATGGAGAGTAATGGCTACACCTTC. Translation gives CASSDGDMESNGYTF.

As concerns this clonotype: The junction does not match germline at one end; this may be a read error. The V and J genes are TRBV6-5 and TRBJ2-1; 11 positions match TRBD2. The CDR3 is 15 residues long. In germline, CDR1 is MNHEY, CDR2 SVGAGI. CDR3 amino acids: CAGSPLAGGYNEQFF. Written as DNA, the CDR3 is TGTGCCGGCAGTCCGCTAGCGGGGGGCTACAATGAGCAGTTCTTC.

DNA for the CDR3: TGTGCCACCAGCAGAGATGGACAACAGAACACTGAAGCTTTCTTT. Its protein product is CATSRDGQQNTEAFF. The chain recombines TRBV15 with TRBJ1-1, with a tentative D call TRBD1 (5 bases). The CDR3 consists of 15 residues. The germline V gene has CDR1 LNHNV and CDR2 YYDKDF (reference sequence). The V gene lost 0 bases and the J gene lost 1 base, with 9 bases spanning the gap.

This clonotype was seen only a few times. V and J are TRBV15 and TRBJ2-1, with D possibly being TRBD2 (6 bases). Germline loops: CDR1 LNHNV, CDR2 YYDKDF (reference sequence). Trimming stripped 3 bases from V and 0 bases from J, with 12 bases between. The length of the CDR3 is 16 residues. CDR3 nucleotide sequence: TGTGCCACCAGCAGGGGGACTGGGAGCTCCTACAATGAGCAGTTCTTC. It encodes CATSRGTGSSYNEQFF.

This chain joins TRBV7-2 and TRBJ2-7; perhaps D is TRBD1 or TRBD2 (5 bases each). V was cut by 3 bases and J by 2 bases, with 11 bases left in between. The CDR3 runs to 14 residues. From germline, CDR1 is SGHTA and CDR2 FQGNSA. This CDR3 is CASSFGTQAYEQYF. CDR3 nucleotide sequence: TGTGCCAGCAGCTTTGGGACGCAGGCCTACGAGCAGTACTTC.

This chain joins TRBV11-2 and TRBJ1-1, with 8 bases that match TRBD1. The germline gives CDR1 SGHAT, CDR2 FQNNGV. The CDR3 totals 15 residues. J gave up 1 base and V 4 bases, and 5 bases lay outside the gene matches. The CDR3 nucleotides are TGTGCCAGCAGCTCCACGGGACAGGCGAACACTGAAGCTTTCTTT. It encodes CASSSTGQANTEAFF.

In its sample, this clonotype was seen many times. V usage is TRBV11-2 and J usage is TRBJ2-7; 9 bases match TRBD1. Germline CDR1 and CDR2: SGHAT and FQNNGV. J lost 6 bases, V lost 1 base, and 22 bases had no gene match. CDR3 length: 20 residues. The CDR3 spells CASSLGYVMWGTGTFGEQYF. The CDR3 DNA is TGTGCCAGCAGCTTAGGTTATGTCATGTGGGGGACAGGGACTTTTGGCGAGCAGTACTTC.

This clonotype has a handful of counts. V and J are TRBV7-2 and TRBJ2-7, with 9 nucleotides matching TRBD2. With V trimmed by 7 bases and J by 2 bases, 9 bases remained unmatched. Germline loops: CDR1 SGHTA, CDR2 FQGNSA. The CDR3 has 15 amino acids. The CDR3 DNA sequence: TGTGCCAGCACCAGAAGGGCGGGAGGGCCCTACGAGCAGTACTTC. Its translation: CASTRRAGGPYEQYF.